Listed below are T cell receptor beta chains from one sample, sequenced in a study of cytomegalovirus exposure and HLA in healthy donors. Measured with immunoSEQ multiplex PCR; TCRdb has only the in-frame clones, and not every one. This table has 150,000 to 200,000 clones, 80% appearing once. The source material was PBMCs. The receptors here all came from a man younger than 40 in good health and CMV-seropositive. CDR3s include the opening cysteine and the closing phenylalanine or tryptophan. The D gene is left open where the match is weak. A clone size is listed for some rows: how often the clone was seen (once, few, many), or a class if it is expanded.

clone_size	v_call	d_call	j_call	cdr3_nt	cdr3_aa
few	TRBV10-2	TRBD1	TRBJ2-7	TGCGCCAGCAGCCAGACAGGGATTAACTACGAGCAGTACTTC	CASSQTGINYEQYF
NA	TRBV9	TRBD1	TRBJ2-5	TGTGCCAGCAGACCTGGGACAGGGGTTGGGGAGACCCAGTACTTC	CASRPGTGVGETQYF
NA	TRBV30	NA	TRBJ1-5	TGTGCCTGGAGTGCGAACAGAGATCAGCCCCAGCATTTT	CAWSANRDQPQHF
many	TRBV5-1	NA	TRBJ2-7	TGCGCCAGCAGCCCCCGACAGGTTTACGACTGGGACTTC	CASSPRQVYDWDF
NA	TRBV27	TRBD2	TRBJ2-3	TGTGCCAGCAGTTTATCGTCGGGGGGAGGCACAGATACGCAGTATTTT	CASSLSSGGGTDTQYF
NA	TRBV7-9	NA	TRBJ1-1	TGTGCCAGCAGCCAGGGACAAGCGGAGACTGAAGCTTTCTTT	CASSQGQAETEAFF
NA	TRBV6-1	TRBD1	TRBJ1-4	TGTGCCAGCAGTGACAGGACAGGGGGCCATGAAAAACTGTTTTTT	CASSDRTGGHEKLFF
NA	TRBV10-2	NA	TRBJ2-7	TGCGCCAGCAGTGAAGGTCTTTCGGGGGAGCAGTACTTC	CASSEGLSGEQYF
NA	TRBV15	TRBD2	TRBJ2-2	TGTGCCACCAGCAGAGATAAAACTAGCGGGAGCCCCGGGGAGCTGTTTTTT	CATSRDKTSGSPGELFF
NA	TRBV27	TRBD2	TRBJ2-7	TGTGCCAGCAGGGCTCAGCGGGAGAAGTTCTACGAGCAGTACTTC	CASRAQREKFYEQYF
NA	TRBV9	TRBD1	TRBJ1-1	TGTGCCAGCAGCCCCCGCACAGGGGATTTGGGCACTGAAGCTTTCTTT	CASSPRTGDLGTEAFF
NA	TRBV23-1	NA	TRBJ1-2	TGCGCCAGCAGTCAATCTAACGGCAAGACGGACACCCCCTCTAACTATGGCTACACCTTC	CASSQSNGKTDTPSNYGYTF
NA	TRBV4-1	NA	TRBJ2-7	TGCGCCAGCAGCCAAGATTTGGGGACATTTACCTACGAGCAGTACTTC	CASSQDLGTFTYEQYF
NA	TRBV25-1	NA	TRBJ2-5	TGTGCCAGCACCCCGGCTAAAGGGGCTCAAGAGACCCAGTACTTC	CASTPAKGAQETQYF
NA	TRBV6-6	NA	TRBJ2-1	TGTGCCAGCGCTAGTACCCCCTACAATGAGCAGTTCTTC	CASASTPYNEQFF